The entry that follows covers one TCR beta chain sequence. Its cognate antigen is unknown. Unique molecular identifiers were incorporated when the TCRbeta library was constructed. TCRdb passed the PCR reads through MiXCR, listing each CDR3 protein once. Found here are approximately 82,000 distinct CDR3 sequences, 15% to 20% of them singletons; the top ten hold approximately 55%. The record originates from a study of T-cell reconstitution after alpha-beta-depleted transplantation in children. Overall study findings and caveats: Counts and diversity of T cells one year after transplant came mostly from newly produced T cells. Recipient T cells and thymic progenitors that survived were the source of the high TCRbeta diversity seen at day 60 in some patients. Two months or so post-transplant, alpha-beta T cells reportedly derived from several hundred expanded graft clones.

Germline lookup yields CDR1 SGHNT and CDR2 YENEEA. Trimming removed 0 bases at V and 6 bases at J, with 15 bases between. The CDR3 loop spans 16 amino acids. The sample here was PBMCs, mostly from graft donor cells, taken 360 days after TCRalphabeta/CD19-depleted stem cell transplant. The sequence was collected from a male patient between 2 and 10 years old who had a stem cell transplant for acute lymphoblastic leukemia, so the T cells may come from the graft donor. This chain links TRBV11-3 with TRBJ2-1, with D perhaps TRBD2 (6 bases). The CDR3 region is CASSLEPGAKSNEQFF. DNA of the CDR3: TGTGCCAGCAGCTTAGAACCGGGAGCGAAATCCAATGAGCAGTTCTTC.